These 17 T cell receptor beta chains originate from one sample sequenced in a study of blood T cell repertoires in COVID-19. Assay: immunoSEQ multiplex PCR; the TCRdb copy retains only in-frame clones and omits some. The sample includes around 300,000 clones, nearly 90% of them seen just once. The sequenced sample consisted of PBMCs or T cells enriched from blood (not recorded which). The origin of the receptors is a woman aged 25 to 39 who had recovered from COVID-19.

V is TRBV30 and J is TRBJ1-5, with D possibly being TRBD1 (6 bases). V lost 4 bases to trimming and J lost 9 bases, with 19 bases between them. Per germline, CDR1 GTSNPN and CDR2 SVGIG (reference sequence). This CDR3 contains 14 residues. In nucleotides, the CDR3 is TGTGCCTGGAAGTTCCCCAGGGGTCTAGGGCCCCAGCATTTT. Its translation is CAWKFPRGLGPQHF.

The chain links TRBV6-1 to TRBJ2-1, with TRBD1 identical over 8 bases. This CDR3 spans 16 amino acids. Trimming cost V 4 bases and J 6 bases; bases outside gene matches: 11. Germline V CDR1 and CDR2: MNHNS, SASEGT. The CDR3 DNA follows: TGTGCCAGCAGTGCCCAATTCCGGGACAGGCGCAATGAGCAGTTCTTC. Translating gives CASSAQFRDRRNEQFF.

The chain is built from TRBV19 and TRBJ1-1; D remains ambiguous. Trimming stripped 3 bases from V and 4 bases from J, with 12 bases between. The CDR3 is 14 residues long. Germline-derived CDR1 and CDR2 are LNHDA and SQIVND (reference sequence). CDR3 DNA sequence: TGTGCCAGTAGTATCAGGCCCCGGATCACTGAAGCTTTCTTT. This translates into CASSIRPRITEAFF.

The rearrangement joins TRBV6-5 to TRBJ1-1; TRBD1 matches 7 bases. V trimming: 7 bases; J trimming: 1 base; junction bases outside the gene matches: 6. CDR3 length: 14 amino acids. The germline CDR1 and CDR2 sequences are MNHEY and SVGAGI. The CDR3 here is CASIPGTANTEAFF. CDR3 coding DNA: TGTGCCAGCATTCCCGGGACAGCGAACACTGAAGCTTTCTTT.

The gene calls are TRBV5-1 and TRBJ1-2; D might be TRBD1 (6 bases). The CDR3 runs 15 residues. V was pared by 0 bases and J by 1 base, with 10 bases between. Germline-derived CDR1 and CDR2 are SGHRS and YFSETQ. This CDR3 reads CASSLAGTLNYGYTF. Here the CDR3 DNA reads TGCGCCAGCAGCTTGGCGGGGACACTTAACTATGGCTACACCTTC.

The chain uses TRBV10-1 and TRBJ2-4, with D maybe TRBD1 (5 bases). This CDR3 is 16 amino acids long. V gave up 0 bases and J gave up 5 bases, with 14 bases separating them. Per germline, CDR1 WNHNN and CDR2 SYGVQD (reference sequence). CDR3 in DNA: TGCGCCAGCAGTGAGTCGATAGGGGTTGGCCAAAACATTCAGTACTTC. Translation gives CASSESIGVGQNIQYF.

The table lists this clone with a few counts. The chain has TRBV9 and TRBJ2-7, with 8 bases lining up with TRBD1. The V segment lost 4 bases and the J segment 5 bases; nucleotides outside the gene matches: 5. This CDR3 comprises 13 residues. CDR1 and CDR2 from the germline V gene are SGDLS and YYNGEE. Written as DNA, the CDR3 is TGTGCCAGCAGCCATGACAGGGGAGACGAGCAGTACTTC. This codes for CASSHDRGDEQYF. Supplemented by reference TRBV9 and TRBJ2-7, the full variable domain reads DSGVTQTPKHLITATGQRVTLRCSPRSGDLSVYWYQQSLDQGLQFLIQYYNGEERAKGNILERFSAQQFPDLHSELNLSSLELGDSALYFCASSHDRGDEQYFGPGTRLTVT.

The table lists this clone with a count of one. This rearrangement joins TRBV12-3 or TRBV12-4 to TRBJ2-3; TRBD1 agrees at 8 bases. This CDR3 is built from 13 residues. The J segment lost 5 bases and the V segment lost 5 bases, leaving 3 bases of the junction unmatched. CDR3 loop: CASSDRGGDTQYF. The CDR3 DNA reads TGTGCCAGCAGTGACAGGGGTGGAGATACGCAGTATTTT.

The J gene is TRBJ2-7, the V gene TRBV28; 8 nucleotides agree with TRBD2. CDR1 MDHEN and CDR2 SYDVKM come from the germline V gene. J lost 4 bases, V lost 5 bases, and 19 bases had no gene match. This CDR3 has 18 residues. This CDR3 reads CASSGAGGLSLLGYEQYF. The CDR3 DNA sequence: TGTGCCAGCAGTGGCGCGGGGGGCCTTTCCCTCCTAGGGTACGAGCAGTACTTC.

This chain uses TRBV30 with TRBJ2-1; 9 bases align to TRBD1. Germline CDR1 is GTSNPN and CDR2 is SVGIG (reference sequence). The CDR3 length is 14 residues. The V and J ends lost 2 bases and 6 bases, in that order; junction bases with no gene match: 5. The CDR3 DNA sequence: TGTGCCTGGAGTAACCGGGACAGGGCCAATGAGCAGTTCTTC. As protein: CAWSNRDRANEQFF.

This sequence joins TRBV5-6 and TRBJ2-1; TRBD1 agrees at 8 bases. This CDR3 region has 16 residues. The V gene end was trimmed by 3 bases and the J gene end by 3 bases; junction bases not matched to a gene: 8. Germline lookup yields CDR1 SGHDT and CDR2 YYEEEE. As DNA, the CDR3 is TGTGCCAGCAGCTCTCCGGGACAGGAACTCTACAATGAGCAGTTCTTC. It translates to CASSSPGQELYNEQFF.

On this clone: Other DNA sequences of this sample code for an identical CDR3. V is TRBV2 and J is TRBJ2-7, with a tentative D call TRBD1 (5 bases). The CDR3 length is 12 residues. Trimming removed 6 bases from V and 4 bases from J, with 10 bases in between. Germline V gene data show CDR1 as SNHLY and CDR2 as FYNNEI. The CDR3 loop reads CASSAQGYEQYF. The DNA of the CDR3 is TGTGCCAGCAGCGCGCAGGGATACGAGCAGTACTTC. The full variable domain, rest sourced from reference TRBV2 and TRBJ2-7, is EPEVTQTPSHQVTQMGQEVILRCVPISNHLYFYWYRQILGQKVEFLVSFYNNEISEKSEIFDDQFSVERPDGSNFTLKIRSTKLEDSAMYFCASSAQGYEQYFGPGTRLTVT.

CDR3 region: CASSPFRGEKLFF. The DNA of the CDR3 is TGTGCCAGCAGCCCCTTTAGGGGAGAAAAACTGTTTTTT. The chain couples TRBV12-3 or TRBV12-4 to TRBJ1-4; the D gene is possibly TRBD1 (5 bases). This CDR3 has 13 residues. The V gene lost 6 bases and the J gene lost 8 bases, with 13 bases spanning the gap.

The chain joins TRBV3-1 (or the pseudogene TRBV3-2) to TRBJ1-1, with TRBD1 matching 8 bases. The CDR3 consists of 13 residues. The ends lost 0 bases at V and 10 bases at J; junction bases unmatched: 4. Germline CDR1 and CDR2: LGHDT and YNNKEL (reference sequence). CDR3 residues: CASSQDRGQAAFF. CDR3 nucleotide sequence: TGTGCCAGCAGCCAAGACAGGGGACAGGCAGCTTTCTTT.

This clone has just a few counts. The V gene is TRBV3-1 (or the pseudogene TRBV3-2), the J gene TRBJ2-2; 12 nucleotides align to TRBD1. J gave up 4 bases and V 0 bases, and 9 bases lay outside the gene matches. The CDR3 is 19 residues long. Germline V CDR1 and CDR2: LGHDT, YNNKEL (reference sequence). The chain's CDR3 is CASSQDRHGTGGSTGELFF. DNA for the CDR3: TGTGCCAGCAGCCAAGATCGACACGGGACAGGGGGCTCCACCGGGGAGCTGTTTTTT.

J is TRBJ1-5 and V is TRBV2, with a weak D call TRBD1 (5 bases). CDR1 and CDR2 from the germline V gene are SNHLY and FYNNEI. V gave up 6 bases and J gave up 4 bases, with 13 bases separating them. There are 14 residues in the CDR3. For the CDR3, the DNA is TGTGCCAGCAGCTGGGACGGGAGTAATCAGCCCCAGCATTTT. Its protein is CASSWDGSNQPQHF.

The chain carries TRBV10-3 and TRBJ2-1; tentative D call: TRBD1 (6 bases). Trimming took off 6 bases at V and 5 bases at J, with 11 bases between the two ends. Germline-derived CDR1 and CDR2 are ENHRY and SYGVKD. The CDR3 is made up of 13 amino acids. CDR3 loop: CAISPGQNNEQFF. The CDR3 DNA sequence: TGTGCCATCAGCCCCGGACAGAACAATGAGCAGTTCTTC.